This TCR beta chain was obtained from a study of cytomegalovirus exposure and HLA in healthy donors. Study results and caveats: About 87% or about 30% of the time was how often most TCR beta V segments were productive, according to an earlier analysis. Cytomegalovirus association was listed for around 170 TCR beta chains.

A note on this clone: Its specificity is not known.

The PCR contained 60 Vbeta and 13 Jbeta primers. Authors' data handling: Roughly 83 million unique TCR beta chains, some 9.9 million of them shared, were counted by a later analysis. Measured with immunoSEQ multiplex PCR; TCRdb has only the in-frame clones, and not every one. That table supplies the V and J calls and clone size; D and trimming were determined from the DNA. The data contain roughly 150,000 clones, around 82% of them singletons. Trimming stripped 6 bases from V and 12 bases from J, with 18 bases between. Germline values: CDR1 SGHAT, CDR2 FQNNGV. CDR3 length equals 13 residues. The rearrangement joins TRBV11-2 to TRBJ2-4, with D unresolved. Sequenced input: PBMCs. This clonotype was sampled from a woman between 50 and 59 years old in good health and CMV-seropositive. CDR3 sequence (DNA): TGTGCCAGCAGTCGAGTTAGCCGTACTAATCAGTACTTC. Its protein is CASSRVSRTNQYF.